This TCR beta chain was captured in a study of response to subunit inactivated influenza vaccine. In the case of this clonotype: Its specificity is not known.

TCRdb reprocessed the RT-PCR reads with MiXCR, giving one entry per CDR3 protein. Among some 500,000 distinct CDR3 sequences, roughly 13% were seen once, and the ten largest hold over 10%. Points from the study as a whole: The study's authors posited that every seasonal influenza vaccination enlists few new T cells.

The source was PBMCs from blood, collected roughly 47 days after vaccination. The TCR was taken from a man in his fifties or sixties who received an inactivated influenza vaccine.

The CDR3 bases are TGCAGTGCTAGGACGGCGGGGGCTAATGAAAAACTGTTTTTT. It specifies CSARTAGANEKLFF. This sequence joins TRBV20-1 and TRBJ1-4; tentatively, D is TRBD1 (5 bases). Deletions cut 3 bases from V and 3 bases from J, with 11 bases between. The CDR3 extends over 14 amino acids. Germline V gene data show CDR1 as DFQATT and CDR2 as SNEGSKA (reference sequence).